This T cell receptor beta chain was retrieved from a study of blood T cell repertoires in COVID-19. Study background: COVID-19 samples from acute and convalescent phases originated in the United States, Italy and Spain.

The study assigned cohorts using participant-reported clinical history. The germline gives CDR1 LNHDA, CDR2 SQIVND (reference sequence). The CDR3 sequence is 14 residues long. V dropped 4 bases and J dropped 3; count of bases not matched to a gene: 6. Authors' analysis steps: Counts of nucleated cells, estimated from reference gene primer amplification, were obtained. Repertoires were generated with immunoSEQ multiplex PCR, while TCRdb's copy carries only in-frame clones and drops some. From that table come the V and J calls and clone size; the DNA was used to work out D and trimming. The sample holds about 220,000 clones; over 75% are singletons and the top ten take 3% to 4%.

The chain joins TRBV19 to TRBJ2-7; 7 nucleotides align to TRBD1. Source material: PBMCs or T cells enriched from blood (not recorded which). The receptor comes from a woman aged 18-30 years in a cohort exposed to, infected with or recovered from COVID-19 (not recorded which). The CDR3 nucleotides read TGTGCCAGTAGTACCTCCCGGGACAGCTACGAGCAGTACTTC. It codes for CASSTSRDSYEQYF.